The 6 T cell receptor beta chains given below trace back to one sample, sequenced in a study of graft-versus-host responses after intestinal transplantation. Sequencing was performed with immunoSEQ multiplex PCR; in TCRdb, only in-frame clones are kept and a portion is missing. The table shows several thousand clones, with around a quarter occurring only once. Plating of about 200,000 CFSE-labeled responder cells was done together with about 200,000 irradiated, violet-dye-labeled stimulator cells. This specimen was alloreactive CD8+ T cells from a mixed lymphocyte reaction culture, taken before transplantation. Subset in this sample: CFSE-low proliferating T cells sorted from approximately 6-day pre-transplant mixed lymphocyte reaction (GvH or HvG direction). These receptors were taken from a human patient who was an organ donor for intestinal transplantation.

This clone was recorded only once. The rearrangement joins TRBV19 to TRBJ2-1, with unresolved D. CDR3 length equals 15 residues. V lost 3 bases and J lost 0, with 9 bases in between. Looked up from germline, CDR1 is LNHDA and CDR2 is SQIVND (reference sequence). CDR3 loop: CASSIWGLSYNEQFF. In nucleotides, the CDR3 is TGTGCCAGTAGTATCTGGGGTCTCTCCTACAATGAGCAGTTCTTC.

This clone has just a few counts. The chain combines TRBV7-2 with TRBJ1-3, with D possibly being TRBD1 (6 bases). The CDR3 covers 15 residues. Germline CDR1 SGHTA, CDR2 FQGNSA. Trimming removed 2 bases from V and 3 bases from J, with 11 bases in between. The CDR3 region has the DNA TGTGCCAGCAGCTTAACCTACAGGGTTGGAAACACCATATATTTT. It is translated as CASSLTYRVGNTIYF. Drawing the rest from reference TRBV7-2 and TRBJ1-3, the complete variable domain is GAGVSQSPSNKVTEKGKDVELRCDPISGHTALYWYRQSLGQGLEFLIYFQGNSAPDKSGLPSDRFSAERTGGSVSTLTIQRTQQEDSAVYLCASSLTYRVGNTIYFGEGSWLTVV.

By share of the sample, this clone is medium-sized. The chain is built from TRBV4-1 and TRBJ1-3, with D uncertain. V was clipped by 4 bases and J by 2 bases, with 18 bases between them. CDR1 and CDR2 from the germline V gene are MGHRA and YSYEKL. The CDR3 is 17 residues long. The CDR3 loop reads CASSLLGFRHTGNTIYF. CDR3 DNA sequence: TGCGCCAGCAGCCTTCTTGGTTTTCGGCACACTGGAAACACCATATATTTT.

This clone has just a few counts. The V and J genes are TRBV7-6 and TRBJ2-5, with TRBD1 as a possible D gene (6 bases). This CDR3 comprises 13 residues. Germline loops: CDR1 SGHVS, CDR2 FNYEAQ. With 6 bases removed from V and 5 bases from J, the gap between germline ends came to 13 bases. The DNA of the CDR3 is TGTGCCAGCAGATACAGGGTGGGGGAGACCCAGTACTTC. It specifies CASRYRVGETQYF.

The CDR3 loop reads CASSPRGHETQYF. The CDR3 DNA follows: TGTGCCAGCAGCCCCAGGGGGCATGAGACCCAGTACTTC. This chain uses TRBV11-3 with TRBJ2-5, with TRBD1 matching over 8 bases. Germline loops: CDR1 SGHNT, CDR2 YENEEA. The CDR3 extends over 13 amino acids. Unmatched junction bases numbered 4, after V lost 5 bases and J lost 5 bases. The variable domain in full, completed from reference TRBV11-3 and TRBJ2-5, reads EAGVVQSPRYKIIEKKQPVAFWCNPISGHNTLYWYLQNLGQGPELLIRYENEEAVDDSQLPKDRFSAERLKGVDSTLKIQPAELGDSAVYLCASSPRGHETQYFGPGTRLLVL.

V and J are TRBV4-1 and TRBJ2-6; tentative D call: TRBD1 (6 bases). The CDR3 sequence is 19 residues long. Per germline, CDR1 MGHRA and CDR2 YSYEKL. The germline V and J ends were trimmed by 4 bases and 1 base, with 20 bases remaining between them. The CDR3 here is CASSLGGLGALSGANVLTF. Written as DNA, the CDR3 is TGCGCCAGCAGCCTAGGTGGGCTGGGGGCGCTTTCTGGGGCCAACGTCCTGACTTTC.